A single sample gave rise to the 2 T cell receptor beta chains below, sequenced in a study of shared clonotypes between healthy human individuals. Profiling relied on immunoSEQ multiplex PCR, and the TCRdb table lists in-frame clones only, not all of them. The data hold fewer than 1.6 million clones, with approximately 98.5% observed a single time. Material for sequencing was naive CD4+ T cells sorted from blood. Subset denoted: CD45RA+ positively selected. Receptors originate from a young man in good health.

To note about this clone: In the same sample, other DNA sequences code for this CDR3. The chain couples TRBV28 to TRBJ1-4, with D uncertain. V was cut by 4 bases and J by 4 bases, with 7 bases left in between. Germline V gene data show CDR1 as MDHEN and CDR2 as SYDVKM. The CDR3 extends over 13 amino acids. CDR3 sequence: CASSSGLNEKLFF. CDR3 in DNA: TGTGCCAGCAGTTCCGGCCTTAATGAAAAACTGTTTTTT.

V and J are TRBV6-6 and TRBJ1-1; 7 bases are shared with TRBD1. This CDR3 comprises 14 residues. With V trimmed by 6 bases and J by 4 bases, 8 bases remained unmatched. Germline V lookup: CDR1 MNHNY, CDR2 SVGAGI (reference sequence). Written as DNA, the CDR3 is TGTGCCAGCAGACCGCACCAGGGGGGCACTGAAGCTTTCTTT. Its translation: CASRPHQGGTEAFF.